Listed here is a single T cell receptor (beta chain). The specificity of this receptor is unknown. No per-base quality is available; no much larger clone lies one base away. The data are from a study of cytomegalovirus exposure and HLA in healthy donors (dated by TCRdb to 2017 to 2019). Regarding the complete study: According to a later analysis, the 120 or so validation repertoires were produced on the same platform as the 666 repertoires of the first cohort. In addition to the first cohort of 650 to 800 subjects, a separate validation cohort of 130 or so different subjects was used. To predict cytomegalovirus infection status, the study brought together high-throughput TCR immunosequencing, statistical association of individual TCRs with disease status, and machine learning. The study was designed to test whether signatures of past pathogen exposure could be identified by cataloging public T cell receptors. What the research found in general, with its limitations: A total of 150 to 200 TCR beta chains were listed by the study as associated with cytomegalovirus. A later analysis had no HLA typing for the validation cohort, so co-occurrence there was scored across all 130 or so repertoires. A later analysis found that TCRs clustered in the first cohort also tended to co-occur in the roughly 120 validation repertoires, with 94% of cluster scores above 0. The authors suggested that the approach could potentially be generalized to other disease states and immunological phenotypes. The classifier was reported to diagnose cytomegalovirus status with high specificity and sensitivity in both the original cohort and the validation cohort. Most TCR sequences were observed very rarely across donors, whereas some public TCRs were present in many individuals. In vitro tests confirmed that a few of the cytomegalovirus-associated TCR beta chains recognize cytomegalovirus antigens.

Ends trimmed: V by 7 bases, J by 6 bases; bases unmatched to a gene: 10. Taken from the germline V gene, the CDR1 and CDR2 loops are MNHNS and SASEGT. Measured from the cysteine to the phenylalanine, the CDR3 is 15 residues long. CDR3 DNA only is kept here, 45 bases in frame from base 1. The donors were included in the validation cohort of roughly 120 subjects, a group kept apart from the roughly 730-subject first cohort. The method behind the library was the immunoSEQ multiplex PCR assay. Per the source publication's procedure: A statistical classification framework was developed to diagnose cytomegalovirus status using the catalog of TCR beta chain sequences. This immuneACCESS table, as held by TCRdb, lists in-frame sequences with V and J called but not all clones. Of the missing ones, under half trace to an unresolved V gene in checked studies; the others have no known cause. The V and J calls and clone size were taken over from that table, and D and trimming were inferred from the DNA. The sample records some 100,000 clones, roughly 86% of which are singletons. About 2.1% of the sample comes from the top ten.

The chain is assembled from TRBV6-1 and TRBJ2-7; 12 central nucleotides agree with TRBD2. The receptor was isolated from a woman aged 18-29 years in good health and CMV-seronegative. The sequenced sample was PBMCs. CDR3 sequence: CASTSLAGGGGEQYF. The DNA sequence is as follows: TGTGCCAGCACCTCACTAGCGGGAGGAGGGGGCGAGCAGTACTTC.